Listed here is a single T cell receptor beta chain. Its antigen is unknown. This record belongs to a study of beta chain features in type 1 diabetes. General study results and limits: Shortening of TCRB CDR3s, moderate but significant, appeared in all four CD4+ subsets of Type 1 diabetes patients.

Sequencing targeted expressed TCRB transcripts, as all isolated RNA had been reverse transcribed. Profiling relied on immunoSEQ multiplex PCR, and the TCRdb table lists in-frame clones only, not all of them. The sample includes hundreds of thousands of clones, approximately 10% of them seen just once. Material for sequencing was central memory CD4+ T cells from blood. The source is a man under 40 with type 1 diabetes.

The CDR3 DNA follows: TGTGCCAGCAGGAGGCCGGGACTTAGCGAGACCCAGTACTTC. Protein product: CASRRPGLSETQYF. This chain joins TRBV7-2 and TRBJ2-5, with D possibly being TRBD2 (6 bases). This CDR3 has 14 amino acids. Per the germline V gene, CDR1 is SGHTA and CDR2 is FQGNSA. V lost 6 bases, J lost 5 bases, and 16 bases lay in between. Supplemented by reference TRBV7-2 and TRBJ2-5, the full variable domain reads GAGVSQSPSNKVTEKGKDVELRCDPISGHTALYWYRQSLGQGLEFLIYFQGNSAPDKSGLPSDRFSAERTGGSVSTLTIQRTQQEDSAVYLCASRRPGLSETQYFGPGTRLLVL.